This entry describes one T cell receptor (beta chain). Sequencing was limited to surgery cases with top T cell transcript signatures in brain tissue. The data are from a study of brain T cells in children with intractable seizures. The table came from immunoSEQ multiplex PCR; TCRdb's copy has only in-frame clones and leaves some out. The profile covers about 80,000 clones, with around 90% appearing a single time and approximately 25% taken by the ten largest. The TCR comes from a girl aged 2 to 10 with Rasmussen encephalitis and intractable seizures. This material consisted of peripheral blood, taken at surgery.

CDR3 sequence: CASSPPGATTDTQYF. DNA for the CDR3: TGTGCCAGCAGCCCGCCCGGAGCCACGACAGATACGCAGTATTTT. V and J are TRBV7-9 and TRBJ2-3; D gene uncertain. V lost 5 bases and J 3 bases, leaving 15 bases between the germline ends. The CDR3 extends over 15 amino acids. Germline lookup yields CDR1 SEHNR and CDR2 FQNEAQ (reference sequence).